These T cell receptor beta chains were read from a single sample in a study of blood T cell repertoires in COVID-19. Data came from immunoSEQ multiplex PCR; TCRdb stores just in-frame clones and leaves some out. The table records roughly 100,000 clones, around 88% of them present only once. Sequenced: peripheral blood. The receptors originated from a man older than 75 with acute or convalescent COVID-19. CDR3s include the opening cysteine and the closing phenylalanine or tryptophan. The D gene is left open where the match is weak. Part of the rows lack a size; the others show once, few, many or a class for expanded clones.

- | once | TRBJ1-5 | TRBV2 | CASSEITLSVQPQHF | TGTGCCAGCAGTGAAATTACTCTGTCCGTTCAGCCCCAGCATTTT
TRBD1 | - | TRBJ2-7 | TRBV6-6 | CASSPRDRSSYEQYF | TGTGCCAGCAGTCCACGGGACAGGAGCTCCTACGAGCAGTACTTC
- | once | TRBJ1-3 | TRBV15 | CATSRDQPAGGNTIYF | TGTGCCACCAGCAGAGATCAACCAGCGGGGGGAAACACCATATATTTT
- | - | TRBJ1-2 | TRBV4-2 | CASSQDIQVLYGYTF | TGTGCCAGCAGCCAAGATATACAGGTGCTCTATGGCTACACCTTC
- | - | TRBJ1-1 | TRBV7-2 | CASSLVTGQAFF | TGTGCCAGCAGCTTAGTAACAGGGCAAGCTTTCTTT
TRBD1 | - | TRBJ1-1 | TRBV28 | CASRRPGTGNTEAFF | TGTGCCAGCAGACGCCCAGGGACAGGGAACACTGAAGCTTTCTTT
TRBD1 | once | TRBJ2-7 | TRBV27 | CASSPRTGGTYEQYF | TGTGCCAGCAGTCCAAGGACAGGGGGGACCTACGAGCAGTACTTC
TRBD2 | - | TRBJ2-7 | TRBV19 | CASSIAATAGGPWEQYF | TGTGCCAGTAGTATCGCGGCCACAGCGGGAGGGCCGTGGGAGCAGTACTTC
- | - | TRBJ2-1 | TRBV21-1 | CASSKAPLLGLAGGRNEQFF | TGTGCCAGCAGCAAAGCGCCACTACTGGGACTAGCGGGAGGGAGGAATGAGCAGTTCTTC
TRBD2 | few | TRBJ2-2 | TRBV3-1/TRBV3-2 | CASRPAGERELFF | TGTGCCAGCAGACCCGCGGGGGAGAGGGAGCTGTTTTTT
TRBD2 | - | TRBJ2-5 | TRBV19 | CASSSGTSGRETQYF | TGTGCCAGTAGTTCAGGGACTAGCGGGAGAGAGACCCAGTACTTC
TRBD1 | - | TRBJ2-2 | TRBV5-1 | CASSKTGGETGELFF | TGCGCCAGCAGTAAAACAGGGGGAGAGACCGGGGAGCTGTTTTTT
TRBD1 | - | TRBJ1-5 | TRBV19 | CASSIALSTGGHQPQHF | TGTGCCAGTAGTATTGCCCTCTCGACAGGGGGGCATCAGCCCCAGCATTTT
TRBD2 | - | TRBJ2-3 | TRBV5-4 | CASSSGTRFNTQYF | TGTGCCAGCAGCTCCGGGACTAGGTTCAATACGCAGTATTTT
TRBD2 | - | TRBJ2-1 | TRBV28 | CASSLGTSRYNEQFF | TGTGCCAGCAGTCTCGGGACTAGCCGTTACAATGAGCAGTTCTTC
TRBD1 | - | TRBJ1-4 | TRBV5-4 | CASSLQGVGEKLFF | TGTGCCAGCAGCTTGCAGGGGGTAGGCGAAAAACTGTTTTTT
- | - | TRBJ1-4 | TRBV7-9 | CASSPVAGFSNEKLFF | TGTGCCAGCAGCCCGGTTGCGGGTTTTTCTAATGAAAAACTGTTTTTT
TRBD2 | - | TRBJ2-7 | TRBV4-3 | CASSQEGKREVTYEQYF | TGCGCCAGCAGCCAAGAGGGGAAGCGGGAGGTCACCTACGAGCAGTACTTC
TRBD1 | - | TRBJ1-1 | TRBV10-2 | CASSALRTGGAFF | TGCGCCAGCAGTGCCCTGCGAACAGGGGGAGCTTTCTTT
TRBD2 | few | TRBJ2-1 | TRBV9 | CASSVTSGSSNEQFF | TGTGCCAGCAGCGTTACTAGCGGGAGTTCGAATGAGCAGTTCTTC
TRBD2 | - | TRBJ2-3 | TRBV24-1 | CATSDPSGRVDTQYF | TGTGCCACCAGTGACCCTAGCGGGAGGGTAGATACGCAGTATTTT
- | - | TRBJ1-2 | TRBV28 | CASRPADSYGYTF | TGTGCCAGCAGGCCGGCCGACAGCTATGGCTACACCTTC
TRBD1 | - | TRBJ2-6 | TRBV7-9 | CASRTTGTGHSGANVLTF | TGTGCCAGCAGGACTACCGGGACAGGGCACTCTGGGGCCAACGTCCTGACTTTC
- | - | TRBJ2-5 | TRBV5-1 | CASSLAGGIETQYF | TGCGCCAGCAGCTTGGCCGGGGGAATAGAGACCCAGTACTTC
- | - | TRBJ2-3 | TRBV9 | CASRGTSSYTQYF | TGTGCCAGCAGAGGGACAAGCTCATATACGCAGTATTTT
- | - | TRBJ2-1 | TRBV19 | CASSMTGYYNEQFF | TGTGCCAGTAGTATGACAGGATACTACAATGAGCAGTTCTTC